Listed below are T cell receptor beta chains from one sample, sequenced in a study of OX40 agonist ivuxolimab in advanced cancers. Using immunoSEQ multiplex PCR, the repertoire was profiled, and TCRdb retains in-frame clones only, with some absent. The repertoire holds about 58,000 clones, with approximately 86% as singletons. The material sequenced was CD4+ or CD8+ T cells sorted from blood, taken in a trial of the OX40 agonist ivuxolimab. The receptors were sampled from an adult with an advanced solid tumor such as melanoma, head and neck, liver or kidney cancer. CDR3s leave out the opening cysteine and the closing phenylalanine or tryptophan. D genes are given only for firm matches.

cdr3_aa | v_call | d_call | j_call
ASSRDSARNTEAF | TRBV6-6 | TRBD1 | TRBJ1-1
ASTPLSGGTDTQY | TRBV9 | TRBD2 | TRBJ2-3
AWETGGSATGELF | TRBV30 | TRBD1 | TRBJ2-2
ASSLALGSPLH | TRBV7-9 | - | TRBJ1-6
ASSIQGGETQY | TRBV19 | - | TRBJ2-5
ASTPPGGNTIY | TRBV5-1 | - | TRBJ1-3
SVVAGSAGYT | TRBV29-1 | - | TRBJ1-2
ASIRSGTGVNYGYT | TRBV19 | TRBD1 | TRBJ1-2
ASSLGQSGLF | TRBV6-6 | - | TRBJ2-2
ASSDPGTVSTGELF | TRBV2 | - | TRBJ2-2
ASSLGSGTGYSYEQY | TRBV7-2 | TRBD1 | TRBJ2-7
ASRPTGARNTEAF | TRBV5-1 | TRBD1 | TRBJ1-1
ASSESPIPSSYNSPLH | TRBV6-1 | - | TRBJ1-6
ASRRTGGGEKLF | TRBV6-1 | TRBD1 | TRBJ1-4
ASSYRLSGSTEAF | TRBV5-1 | - | TRBJ1-1
ASQMDSYTGELF | TRBV2 | - | TRBJ2-2
ASSLEHYGYT | TRBV5-1 | - | TRBJ1-2
ASSLRDRANEKLF | TRBV18 | TRBD1 | TRBJ1-4
ASSTSPGTEVYNSPLH | TRBV5-1 | - | TRBJ1-6
AISTGLAGGVGNEQF | TRBV10-3 | TRBD2 | TRBJ2-1
ASSLRARATNEKLF | TRBV19 | - | TRBJ1-4
ASSPSGQGETQY | TRBV18 | - | TRBJ2-5
ASTGGGHQDTQY | TRBV28 | TRBD2 | TRBJ2-3
ASSRQGRGTEAF | TRBV6-5 | TRBD1 | TRBJ1-1
ASSPEGTGLD | TRBV18 | - | TRBJ2-5
ASSPTQTGFGTQY | TRBV6-1 | TRBD1 | TRBJ2-5
ASSLYGGTSYNSPLH | TRBV5-5 | - | TRBJ1-6
SVEWLGTEAF | TRBV29-1 | - | TRBJ1-1
ASSLGSFSTDTQY | TRBV5-1 | - | TRBJ2-3
ASSGRGGSETQY | TRBV2 | TRBD2 | TRBJ2-5
ASSLTGIEQY | TRBV11-2 | - | TRBJ2-7
ASRRQGSDTQY | TRBV10-1 | TRBD1 | TRBJ2-3
ASSLALAVGQPQH | TRBV7-2 | - | TRBJ1-5
ASSLAGGVRTEAF | TRBV5-6 | - | TRBJ1-1
ASSLFGIRVGYT | TRBV5-4 | - | TRBJ1-2
ASSLAHGGLETQY | TRBV7-7 | - | TRBJ2-5
ASSLGPSGGSYNEQF | TRBV5-1 | TRBD2 | TRBJ2-1
ASSQVSAANTGELF | TRBV4-1 | - | TRBJ2-2
ASRLQESTEAF | TRBV2 | - | TRBJ1-1
ASSLRQGSAQPQH | TRBV5-6 | - | TRBJ1-5
ATTYRETNEKLF | TRBV5-1 | - | TRBJ1-4
ASSFQGTGELF | TRBV5-1 | - | TRBJ2-2
ASSPNKGTANEKLF | TRBV18 | - | TRBJ1-4
ASTSRGGLARTPGTQY | TRBV7-2 | - | TRBJ2-3
ASSLDTTSGGKEY | TRBV11-2 | TRBD2 | TRBJ2-4
ASSQVYEQY | TRBV6-1 | - | TRBJ2-7
ASSLSFGAIGGGSANYGYT | TRBV28 | - | TRBJ1-2
ASSLFGQGTNEKLF | TRBV5-4 | TRBD1 | TRBJ1-4
ASSVDRRFAGNTIY | TRBV18 | - | TRBJ1-3
ASSLEVADTDTQY | TRBV5-1 | - | TRBJ2-3
ASSPRLAGGPRETQY | TRBV18 | TRBD2 | TRBJ2-5
ASSQDRGVYEQY | TRBV18 | TRBD1 | TRBJ2-7
ATSQNYGYT | TRBV15 | - | TRBJ1-2
ASSIARGRQGNTEAF | TRBV19 | TRBD1 | TRBJ1-1
ASSFGQGDTEAF | TRBV5-6 | TRBD1 | TRBJ1-1